The 27 T cell receptor beta chains below come from one sample, sequenced in a study of T cell responses to AZD1222 COVID-19 vaccine. Data came from immunoSEQ multiplex PCR; TCRdb stores just in-frame clones and leaves some out. The profile shows about 150,000 clones, about 90% of them singletons. The sequencing here drew on peripheral blood, taken 28 days after the second AZD1222 dose. The receptors originated from an adult who received the AZD1222 COVID-19 vaccine.

V is TRBV18 and J is TRBJ2-7; possibly TRBD1 or TRBD2 for D (5 bases each). Germline V gene data show CDR1 as KGHSH and CDR2 as LQKENI. With 0 bases removed from V and 1 base from J, the gap between germline ends came to 10 bases. The CDR3 spans 15 residues. The CDR3 is CASSPPGWGSYEQYF. The CDR3 bases are TGTGCCAGCTCACCACCGGGCTGGGGGTCCTACGAGCAGTACTTC.

This chain joins TRBV10-3 and TRBJ2-1, with D maybe TRBD2 (8 bases). The length of the CDR3 is 15 residues. CDR1 is ENHRY, CDR2 SYGVKD, per germline. The V end was cut by 8 bases, the J end by 2 bases, with 16 bases between. DNA of the CDR3: TGTGCCATCCTGGACAGGACTAGCACCTACAATGAGCAGTTCTTC. Its translation: CAILDRTSTYNEQFF.

The chain links TRBV28 to TRBJ2-5; 8 nucleotides match TRBD2. The CDR3 extends over 15 amino acids. V lost 2 bases to trimming and J lost 3 bases; unmatched junction nucleotides: 5. CDR1 and CDR2 from the germline V gene are MDHEN and SYDVKM. DNA of the CDR3: TGTGCCAGCAGTTTAGGGTACGGGGGGGAAGAGACCCAGTACTTC. Its translation is CASSLGYGGEETQYF. The full variable domain, with the rest looked up from reference TRBV28 and TRBJ2-5, is DVKVTQSSRYLVKRTGEKVFLECVQDMDHENMFWYRQDPGLGLRLIYFSYDVKMKEKGDIPEGYSVSREKKERFSLILESASTNQTSMYLCASSLGYGGEETQYFGPGTRLLVL.

The rearrangement links TRBV7-9 to TRBJ2-7; D is uncertain. This CDR3 contains 16 residues. Deletions cut 5 bases from V and 5 bases from J, with 22 bases between. Germline assignment: CDR1 SEHNR and CDR2 FQNEAQ (reference sequence). The CDR3: CASSQMRLSLSDEQYF. The CDR3 DNA reads TGTGCCAGCAGCCAGATGAGGTTATCGCTTTCCGACGAGCAGTACTTC.

The chain employs TRBV5-4 and TRBJ2-7; D remains unclear. From germline, CDR1 is SGHNT and CDR2 YYREEE (reference sequence). Between the trimmed V and J ends, which lost 2 bases and 6 bases, there was a span of 15 bases. CDR3 length equals 14 residues. CDR3 residues: CASSFKGSSGEQYF. CDR3 nucleotides: TGTGCCAGCAGCTTTAAGGGCTCATCGGGCGAGCAGTACTTC.

V usage is TRBV7-8 and J usage is TRBJ2-1; 8 bases match TRBD1. V lost 1 base and J lost 4; bases outside the gene matches: 3. CDR1 SGHVS and CDR2 FQNEAQ come from the germline V gene. This CDR3 is 15 amino acids long. CDR3 region: CASSLGRTGYNEQFF. DNA of the CDR3: TGTGCCAGCAGCTTAGGGAGGACAGGGTACAATGAGCAGTTCTTC.

This clone appeared a few times. The CDR3 loop reads CASSGQGNSPLHF. The CDR3 DNA sequence: TGTGCCAGCTCCGGACAGGGGAATTCACCCCTCCACTTT. The V call is TRBV2, the J call TRBJ1-6, with TRBD1 matching 9 bases. Germline V gene lookup returns CDR1 SNHLY and CDR2 FYNNEI. This CDR3 has 13 amino acids. The V and J ends lost 8 bases and 7 bases, in that order; junction bases with no gene match: 3.

The V call is TRBV14, the J call TRBJ1-1; D is ambiguous. The CDR3 contains 14 residues. Per the germline V gene, CDR1 is SGHDN and CDR2 is FVKESK. The V gene lost 0 bases and the J gene lost 7 bases, with 12 bases spanning the gap. This CDR3 reads CASSQDLGYDEAFF. CDR3 coding DNA: TGTGCCAGCAGCCAAGATCTGGGATACGATGAAGCTTTCTTT.

This clone was seen just once. The J gene is TRBJ1-4, the V gene TRBV19; D remains ambiguous. Trimming took off 3 bases at V and 2 bases at J, with 10 bases between the two ends. CDR1 is LNHDA, CDR2 SQIVND, per germline (reference sequence). The length of the CDR3 is 15 residues. The DNA of the CDR3 is TGTGCCAGTAGTATCCAAATGGCCACTAATGAAAAACTGTTTTTT. Translating it yields CASSIQMATNEKLFF.

This chain uses TRBV7-9 with TRBJ1-2; 10 nucleotides line up with TRBD1. Germline loops: CDR1 SEHNR, CDR2 FQNEAQ (reference sequence). The CDR3 length is 16 residues. Losses at the gene ends were 1 base for V and 4 bases for J; bases not matched to a gene: 6. DNA for the CDR3: TGTGCCAGCAGCTTAGACGGGACAGGGGATATCTATGGCTACACCTTC. Translated: CASSLDGTGDIYGYTF.

The chain combines TRBV20-1 with TRBJ1-1; D remains unclear. Germline V gene data show CDR1 as DFQATT and CDR2 as SNEGSKA (reference sequence). Trimming took off 5 bases at V and 8 bases at J, with 12 bases between the two ends. This CDR3 contains 11 residues. The CDR3 coding sequence is TGCAGTGCTCCCCGTTGGCCCGAAGCTTTCTTT. Residues: CSAPRWPEAFF.

This clone appeared once. V gene TRBV19 combines with J gene TRBJ1-5; perhaps TRBD1 as D (6 bases). CDR1 is LNHDA, CDR2 SQIVND, per germline (reference sequence). With 0 bases removed from V and 3 bases from J, the gap between germline ends came to 9 bases. CDR3 length: 15 residues. CDR3: CASSIDRGPNQPQHF. In nucleotides, the CDR3 is TGTGCCAGTAGTATAGACAGGGGCCCCAATCAGCCCCAGCATTTT.

J is TRBJ1-6 and V is TRBV19; possibly TRBD1 for D (5 bases). Germline lookup yields CDR1 LNHDA and CDR2 SQIVND (reference sequence). V was cut by 0 bases and J by 9 bases, with 12 bases left in between. There are 15 residues in the CDR3. The CDR3 bases are TGTGCCAGTAGTATAGAAAAGGGGTCGAGTTCACCCCTCCACTTT. It yields the protein CASSIEKGSSSPLHF.

The V gene is TRBV5-6, the J gene TRBJ2-2; 7 bases agree with TRBD1. Germline-derived CDR1 and CDR2 are SGHDT and YYEEEE. Losses at the gene ends were 4 bases for V and 4 bases for J; bases not matched to a gene: 7. The CDR3 is 15 residues long. Here the CDR3 DNA reads TGTGCCAGCAGCGAGTCCGGGACAGCCACCGGGGAGCTGTTTTTT. This sequence encodes CASSESGTATGELFF. The whole variable domain, filled in from reference TRBV5-6 and TRBJ2-2, reads DAGVTQSPTHLIKTRGQQVTLRCSPKSGHDTVSWYQQALGQGPQFIFQYYEEEERQRGNFPDRFSGHQFPNYSSELNVNALLLGDSALYLCASSESGTATGELFFGEGSRLTVL.

This chain links TRBV27 with TRBJ1-5; TRBD1 aligns across 10 bases. The V segment lost 7 bases and the J segment 4 bases; nucleotides outside the gene matches: 7. Germline V gives CDR1 MNHEY, CDR2 SMNVEV (reference sequence). The CDR3 runs to 15 residues. CDR3 sequence reads: CASKRGQGPNQPQHF. For the CDR3, the DNA is TGTGCCAGCAAAAGGGGACAGGGGCCGAATCAGCCCCAGCATTTT.

The CDR3 loop is CASSLSGLAFYEQYF. CDR3 bases: TGTGCCAGCAGCCTCTCGGGACTAGCGTTCTACGAGCAGTACTTC. V usage is TRBV3-1 (or the pseudogene TRBV3-2) and J usage is TRBJ2-7; 10 bases are a match to TRBD2. With V trimmed by 4 bases and J by 3 bases, 6 bases remained unmatched. The germline gives CDR1 LGHDT, CDR2 YNNKEL (reference sequence). CDR3 length equals 15 residues.

This chain joins TRBV5-5 and TRBJ1-6, with D perhaps matching TRBD1 (5 bases). V lost 1 base and J 3 bases, leaving 8 bases between the germline ends. The CDR3 length is 15 residues. The germline V gene encodes CDR1 SGHKS and CDR2 YYEKEE (reference sequence). The CDR3: CASSLSGDYNSPLHF. The CDR3 DNA sequence: TGTGCCAGCAGCTTGTCGGGGGACTATAATTCACCCCTCCACTTT.

There are a few counts of this clone. This chain links TRBV2 with TRBJ2-7; 8 positions agree with TRBD2. The CDR3 totals 13 residues. V shed 6 bases and J 12 bases; nucleotides not matched to a gene: 13. Germline-derived CDR1 and CDR2 are SNHLY and FYNNEI. CDR3 sequence (DNA): TGTGCCAGCAGGCCGACTAGCGTAAGGAGTGCGTACTTC. Its translation is CASRPTSVRSAYF.

The chain carries TRBV7-2 and TRBJ1-2; D not resolved. This CDR3 is 11 amino acids long. Germline V gene lookup returns CDR1 SGHTA and CDR2 FQGNSA. Trimming removed 1 base from V and 8 bases from J, with 5 bases in between. As DNA, the CDR3 is TGTGCCAGCAGCTTAGTGGGAGGCTACACCTTC. Encoded protein: CASSLVGGYTF.

V usage is TRBV7-7 and J usage is TRBJ2-2, with 11 positions matching TRBD2. This CDR3 has 17 residues. The germline gives CDR1 SSHAT, CDR2 FNYEAQ (reference sequence). V shed 6 bases and J 3 bases; nucleotides not matched to a gene: 9. The CDR3 reads CASSPIAGGLYTGELFF. CDR3 DNA sequence: TGTGCCAGCAGTCCAATAGCGGGGGGGCTTTACACCGGGGAGCTGTTTTTT. Variable domain in full (rest from reference TRBV7-7 and TRBJ2-2): GAGVSQSPRYKVTKRGQDVTLRCDPISSHATLYWYQQALGQGPEFLTYFNYEAQPDKSGLPSDRFSAERPEGSISTLTIQRTEQRDSAMYRCASSPIAGGLYTGELFFGEGSRLTVL.

The chain employs TRBV5-4 and TRBJ2-4, with D perhaps matching TRBD1 (6 bases). Trimming stripped 4 bases from V and 0 bases from J, with 11 bases between. The CDR3 extends over 15 amino acids. The germline V gene encodes CDR1 SGHNT and CDR2 YYREEE (reference sequence). The CDR3 reads CASSPDRAAKNIQYF. CDR3 sequence (DNA): TGTGCCAGCAGCCCGGACAGAGCAGCCAAAAACATTCAGTACTTC.

The V and J genes are TRBV11-2 and TRBJ1-1, with a weak D call TRBD1 (5 bases). The CDR3 is made up of 15 amino acids. In germline, CDR1 is SGHAT, CDR2 FQNNGV. Trimming took 5 bases from V and 4 from J, leaving 17 bases between them. The CDR3 loop reads CASSLRSGGGTEAFF. The CDR3 DNA reads TGTGCCAGCAGCCTCCGGTCTGGGGGGGGCACTGAAGCTTTCTTT.

J is TRBJ1-6 and V is TRBV7-2; no clear D gene. V was clipped by 1 base and J by 10 bases, with 14 bases between them. The V gene's germline CDR1 is SGHTA and CDR2 FQGNSA. This CDR3 is 15 amino acids long. This chain's CDR3 is CASSLVSGTGSPLHF. In DNA form, the CDR3 reads TGTGCCAGCAGCTTAGTCTCGGGAACGGGATCACCCCTCCACTTT.

The chain couples TRBV5-5 to TRBJ2-1, with TRBD1 matching 10 bases. This CDR3 region has 15 residues. The junction had 8 bases not matched to a gene; V was cut back by 4 bases and J by 7 bases. Germline CDR1 SGHKS, CDR2 YYEKEE (reference sequence). In DNA, the CDR3 is TGTGCCAGCAGCCCTGGGACAGGGGTTAGTAATGAGCAGTTCTTC. The encoded protein is CASSPGTGVSNEQFF.

The chain links TRBV7-3 to TRBJ2-3; D not resolved. The CDR3 length is 15 residues. Per germline, CDR1 SGHTA and CDR2 FQGTGA. The V end was cut by 0 bases, the J end by 0 bases, with 7 bases between. The CDR3 nucleotides are TGTGCCAGCAGCTTAACACCACAGAGCACAGATACGCAGTATTTT. Protein sequence: CASSLTPQSTDTQYF.

The chain employs TRBV2 and TRBJ1-2; D not certain. Germline lookup yields CDR1 SNHLY and CDR2 FYNNEI. Trimming pared 8 bases from V and 3 bases from J, leaving 13 bases between. The CDR3 totals 13 residues. CDR3 sequence reads: CASGVVAYYGYTF. DNA of the CDR3: TGTGCCAGCGGGGTGGTGGCTTACTATGGCTACACCTTC.

The chain recombines TRBV3-1 (or the pseudogene TRBV3-2) with TRBJ2-1; 8 bases are shared with TRBD1. The J segment lost 5 bases and the V segment lost 2 bases, leaving 2 bases of the junction unmatched. Germline-derived CDR1 and CDR2 are LGHDT and YNNKEL (reference sequence). The CDR3 spans 14 residues. DNA of the CDR3: TGTGCCAGCAGCCAAATGACAGGGGACAATGAGCAGTTCTTC. This codes for CASSQMTGDNEQFF.